A single TCR beta chain is shown here with its context. This record belongs to a study of OX40 agonist ivuxolimab in advanced cancers. Background on the study: The treatment was a fully human IgG2 OX40 agonist, ivuxolimab. The patients received ivuxolimab by intravenous route every 2 weeks at 0.01 to 10 mg/kg. Three patients responded partially, comprising one with hepatocellular carcinoma and two with cutaneous melanoma. Enrolled patients in dose escalation had cancers that were hepatocellular carcinoma, melanoma, renal cell or head and neck cancer.

The V gene end was trimmed by 3 bases and the J gene end by 3 bases; junction bases not matched to a gene: 4. Germline-derived CDR1 and CDR2 are GTSNPN and SVGIG (reference sequence). The CDR3 runs to 13 residues. The assay was immunoSEQ multiplex PCR, and TCRdb's table has in-frame clones only and misses some. The sample yields tens of thousands of clones, about 76% seen once. This receptor was identified in an adult with an advanced solid tumor such as melanoma, head and neck, liver or kidney cancer. The source was CD4+ or CD8+ T cells sorted from blood, collected in a trial of the OX40 agonist ivuxolimab. The rearrangement joins TRBV30 to TRBJ1-1; TRBD1 aligns across 7 bases. The CDR3 bases are TGTGCCTGGAGCAAGACAGGGCACACTGAAGCTTTCTTT. It codes for CAWSKTGHTEAFF. The full variable domain, rest sourced from reference TRBV30 and TRBJ1-1, is SQTIHQWPATLVQPVGSPLSLECTVEGTSNPNLYWYRQAAGRGLQLLFYSVGIGQISSEVPQNLSASRPQDRQFILSSKKLLLSDSGFYLCAWSKTGHTEAFFGQGTRLTVV.